This T cell receptor (beta chain) was documented in a study of cytomegalovirus exposure and HLA in healthy donors (TCRdb year 2017). With respect to the entire study: An earlier analysis of approximately 550 of the donors reported approximately 270 Gb of sequence data and more than 90 million unique TCR beta sequences from 150 million to 200 million T cells. The study used immunosequencing to profile the T cell repertoires of about 670 subjects and linked those repertoires to cytomegalovirus serostatus. Of the 300 to 400 genotyped donors, roughly 80% fell in the genetic ancestry cluster associated with self-reported Caucasian donors. The aim of the study was to test whether cataloging public T cell receptors could identify signatures of past pathogen exposure. Four to six DR-DQ haplotypes were handled as single units for association and clustering, since linkage in the cohort was strong. All discovery cohort repertoires had been generated on a single sequencing platform. An earlier analysis of 587 of the donors used high-throughput TCR beta sequencing to judge whether each TCR beta V gene segment behaved as functional or pseudogenic. High-throughput TCR immunosequencing, statistical association of individual TCRs with disease status, and machine learning were combined to predict cytomegalovirus infection status. About 330 gigabases of sequencing data and 91 million or so unique TCR sequences made up an early release that covered fewer than 650 HLA-typed donors. A later genetic analysis took genome-wide SNP genotypes for about 65% of the 666 donors and used that subset as a discovery cohort. Along with the approximately 600-subject first cohort, a separate validation cohort of over a hundred different subjects was used. The number of donors typed differed by locus, with roughly 620-630 for A, B, C, DRB1 and DQB1, around 500 for DQA1, 600 to 610 for DPA1, and 472 for DPB1. Class I and class II HLA loci were covered by the typing at four-digit resolution. Among about 400 genotyped donors of the cohort, an average of approximately 200,000 unique TCR beta nucleotide sequences was sequenced per donor, of which approximately 18% were non-productive. Rather than drawing on any new phenotypic data, the later analysis identified candidate immune exposures from TCR beta sequences and the way those sequences occurred across donors. Donor age, sex, ethnicity and CMV serostatus were collected together with the repertoire data. In a later analysis, previously published TCR beta repertoires from about 640 donors were re-analyzed and high-resolution HLA genotyping was added so that TCR occurrence patterns could be studied.

In total, 600 or so healthy bone marrow donors made up the cohort. At the time of sampling, all cohort members were nominally healthy, though unrecorded immune exposures were likely present. The donor was CMV seropositive and was included in the group of almost 300 seropositive cohort members. Every donor gave a peripheral blood sample, and the peripheral blood mononuclear cells from that sample were used for TCR beta sequencing. The Qiagen DNeasy Blood Extraction Kit was used to extract genomic DNA from the blood cell samples. Details on this clone: The antigen it recognizes is unknown. Base qualities are not recorded, but no much larger clone differs from it by a single base.

Based on the germline V gene, the CDR1 and CDR2 sequences are MNHEY and SVGAGI. V is trimmed back by 6 bases and J by 3 bases, and the junction contains 2 bases that no gene match accounts for. From the cysteine up to the phenylalanine, the CDR3 has a length of 12 residues. Only CDR3 DNA is held: 36 bases, read in frame from base 1. Paper-wide results and their limitations: At a false discovery rate of 0.05, a later analysis linked roughly 17,000 TCR beta sequences to specific HLA alleles. According to a later genetic analysis, donors in an Asian-associated ancestry cluster had fewer N-insertions in productive TCRs than the approximately 700-donor mean. For the cohort, immune exposure information was limited to CMV serostatus. Some IMGT-functional V segments, including TRBV6-2 and TRBV6-3, could not be told apart with the 87-base-pair reads, so those segments were excluded. A later analysis found that most CMV-associated TCR beta chains appeared HLA-restricted, with HLA associations seemingly driven largely by CMV exposure. Assigning TCR associations to individual alleles was difficult when HLA alleles, especially DR and DQ, strongly co-occurred. The earlier analysis of 450 to 700 of the donors excluded roughly 16 rarely observed V segments, including chromosome 9 orphons, because counts were too low. A later genetic analysis associated a missense DCLRE1C variant with V-gene and J-gene trimming of TCR beta chains, and an independent cohort replicated the association. In an earlier analysis of around 600 of the donors, most TCR beta V segments appeared in productive rearrangements about 87% or about 30% of the time, broadly matching IMGT annotations. Most TCR sequences were observed very rarely across donors, whereas some public TCRs were present in many individuals. The classifier was reported to diagnose cytomegalovirus status with high specificity and sensitivity in both the original and validation cohorts. Sequencing depth was assumed to be roughly uniform across donors in the presence/absence analyses, though that assumption may not hold. A further reported finding was that TCR beta sequences accurately predicted the HLA-A and HLA-B alleles for most subjects in the first cohort. A cluster of highly shared sequence variants was judged likely to represent a technical artifact of the sequencing pipeline. According to a later analysis, parvovirus B19, influenza, CMV and Epstein-Barr virus appeared linked to several top co-occurrence clusters. The cohort was sequenced for TCR beta chains only, and without alpha or paired-chain data the features that could be detected were limited. Because some donors lacked HLA typing at each locus, the association tests relied only on the typed subset. A few of the identified cytomegalovirus-associated TCR beta chains were confirmed in vitro to be specific for cytomegalovirus antigens. A later analysis found that HLA-associated TCR beta chains were more clonally expanded and had lower generation probabilities than equally common non-associated chains. In a later analysis, TCR association rates were found to vary across HLA loci, with the most associated TCRs seen for DRB1 alleles and the fewest for HLA-C alleles. Linkage disequilibrium might explain the correlated functional status among segregating V segments, but an unknown experimental factor could not be excluded. The authors suggested that the approach could potentially be generalized to other disease states and immunological phenotypes. A total of fewer than 200 TCR beta chains were listed by the study as associated with cytomegalovirus.

Library creation used the immunoSEQ multiplex PCR assay. A mixture of 60 forward primers for TCR Vbeta segments and 13 reverse primers for TCR Jbeta segments was used in the multiplex PCR. The CDR3 region of rearranged TCR beta genes was amplified from genomic DNA by a multiplex PCR assay. The Illumina HiSeq System was used to sequence the amplified TCR beta libraries as 87-base-pair reads. In the paper's pipeline: Across the 600 to 700 repertoires, a later analysis counted tens of millions of unique TCR beta chains, around 10 million of which were shared by at least two donors. To remove PCR and sequencing errors, raw reads were error-corrected and collapsed into unique sequences using a nearest-neighbor algorithm that merged closely related sequences. To assign V, D and J gene segments, CDR3 sequences were aligned to IMGT reference sequences. For a sequence to be retained, a match of at least six nucleotides to both a V gene segment and a J gene segment was required. Rearrangements were classified as productive when the CDR3 lacked stop codons and remained in frame with V and J, and all other rearrangements were classified as non-productive. Following IMGT convention, CDR3 was defined as the stretch from the second conserved V-encoded cysteine to the conserved J-encoded phenylalanine. The earlier analysis of some 540 of the donors excluded any sequence lacking an unambiguous match to a single V gene segment. An earlier analysis of fewer than 750 of the donors classified V segments as functional when productive rearrangements were above 56.7% and as segregating when the standard deviation between donors was above 5%. To diagnose cytomegalovirus status from the catalog of TCR beta chain sequences, a statistical classification framework was built. V and J gene assignment, in a later analysis, came from comparing TCR nucleotide sequences with IMGT/GENE-DB human TR gene sequences. Using the TCRdist pipeline, a later analysis assigned CDR3 sequences along with most-parsimonious VDJ recombination scenarios. A later analysis defined each TCR beta chain by its CDR3 amino acid sequence plus V-gene family, and excluded reads lacking a unique V-gene family. To address suspected cross-contamination and a sequencing artifact, a later analysis removed 592 highly shared, low-generation-probability nucleotide sequences. For each public chain, a later analysis derived a clonal expansion index from normalized ranks of inferred template counts within each repertoire. In a later analysis, generation probabilities were computed with a VDJ recombination model fitted to out-of-frame rearrangements, and the resulting probabilities were checked against IGoR. Hypergeometric tests were used in a later analysis to score TCR-TCR, TCR-HLA and TCR-CMV co-occurrence, with a repertoire-size bias correction applied to the TCR pairs. False discovery rates were estimated in a later analysis by permuting HLA or CMV assignments 20 times. In a later analysis, co-occurring TCRs were grouped using DBSCAN, and TCRdist sequence similarity was added for clustering within HLA-allele-positive subsets. Repertoires with fewer than 30,000 or more than 120,000 public chains were left out of co-occurrence clustering, as were four to six repertoires with anomalous nucleotide sharing. TCRdb carries this immuneACCESS record with in-frame sequences only. Its versions omit some clonotypes, under half of them owing to an unresolved V gene in the studies checked, with the rest unexplained. From that table come the V and J calls and clone size; the DNA was used to work out D and trimming. This sample gives about 160,000 clones in total; roughly four fifths of them show up just once. The ten largest clones add up to about 2.7% of the sample.

This sequence originates from a woman between 50 and 59 years old in good health and CMV-seropositive. The chain is assembled from TRBV6-5 and TRBJ2-7, and 7 bases in between align with TRBD1. Sequences were obtained from PBMCs. The DNA reads TGTGCCAGCAGACGGACAGGCTACGAGCAGTACTTC. Its translation is CASRRTGYEQYF.